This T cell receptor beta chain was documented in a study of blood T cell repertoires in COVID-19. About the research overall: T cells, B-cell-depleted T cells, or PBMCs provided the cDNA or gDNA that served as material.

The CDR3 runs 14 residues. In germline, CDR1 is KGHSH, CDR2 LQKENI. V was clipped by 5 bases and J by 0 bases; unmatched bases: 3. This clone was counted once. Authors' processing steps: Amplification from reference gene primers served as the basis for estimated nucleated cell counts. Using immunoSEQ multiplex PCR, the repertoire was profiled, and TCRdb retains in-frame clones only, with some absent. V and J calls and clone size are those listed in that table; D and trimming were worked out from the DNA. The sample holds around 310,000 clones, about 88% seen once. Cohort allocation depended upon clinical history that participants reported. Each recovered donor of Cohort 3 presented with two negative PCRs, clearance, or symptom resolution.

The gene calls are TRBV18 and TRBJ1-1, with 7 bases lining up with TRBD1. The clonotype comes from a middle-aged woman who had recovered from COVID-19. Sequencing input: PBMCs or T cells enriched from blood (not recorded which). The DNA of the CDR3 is TGTGCCAGCTCATCGACAGGGTTGAACACTGAAGCTTTCTTT. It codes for CASSSTGLNTEAFF.